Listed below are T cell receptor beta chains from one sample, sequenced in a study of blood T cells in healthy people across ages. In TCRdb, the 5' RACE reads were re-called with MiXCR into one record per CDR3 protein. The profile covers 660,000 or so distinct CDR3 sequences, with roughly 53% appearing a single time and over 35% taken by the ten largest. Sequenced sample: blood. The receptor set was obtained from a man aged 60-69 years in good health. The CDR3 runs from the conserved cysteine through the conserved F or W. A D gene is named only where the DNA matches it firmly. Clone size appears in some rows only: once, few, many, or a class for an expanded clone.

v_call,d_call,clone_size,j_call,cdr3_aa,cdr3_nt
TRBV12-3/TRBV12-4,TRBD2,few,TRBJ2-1,CASSRTSGGTQFF,TGTGCCAGCAGTCGAACTAGCGGGGGGACGCAGTTCTTC
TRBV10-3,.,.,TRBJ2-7,CAIGASTYEQYF,TGTGCCATCGGGGCCAGTACCTACGAGCAGTACTTC
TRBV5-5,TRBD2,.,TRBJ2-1,CASGLAYEQFF,TGTGCCAGCGGACTAGCGTATGAGCAGTTCTTC
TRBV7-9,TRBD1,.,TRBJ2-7,CASSSDRGLYEQYF,TGTGCCAGCAGCTCCGATAGGGGGCTATACGAGCAGTACTTC
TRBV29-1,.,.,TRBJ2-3,CSVDERRGDTQYF,TGCAGCGTTGACGAAAGGAGAGGTGATACGCAGTATTTT
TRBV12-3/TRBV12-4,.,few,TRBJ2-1,CASNGGRAYNEQFF,TGTGCCAGCAATGGGGGGCGCGCGTACAATGAGCAGTTCTTC
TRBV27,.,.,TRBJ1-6,CASSLSGPPLHF,TGTGCCAGCAGTTTATCTGGTCCTCCCCTCCACTTT
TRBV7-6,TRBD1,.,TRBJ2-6,CASSSGQGHSGANVLTF,TGTGCCAGCAGCTCCGGACAGGGGCACTCTGGGGCTAACGTCCTGACTTTC
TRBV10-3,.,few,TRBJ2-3,CAISVRLADTQYF,TGTGCCATCAGTGTAAGGTTGGCAGATACGCAGTATTTT
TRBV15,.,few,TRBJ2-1,CATSRNPPGANNEQFF,TGTGCCACCAGCAGGAACCCCCCAGGGGCGAACAATGAGCAGTTCTTC
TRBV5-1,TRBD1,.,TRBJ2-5,CASSSGTAAMETQYF,TGCGCCAGCAGCTCCGGGACAGCCGCCATGGAGACCCAGTACTTC
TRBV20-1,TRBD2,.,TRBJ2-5,CSAPASAGVQETQYF,TGCAGTGCTCCCGCTTCGGCGGGGGTTCAAGAGACCCAGTACTTC
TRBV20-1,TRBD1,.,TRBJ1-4,CSAAGTENEKLFF,TGCAGTGCCGCCGGGACAGAGAATGAAAAACTGTTTTTT
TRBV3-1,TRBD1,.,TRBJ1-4,CASSRDRGFNEKLFF,TGTGCCAGCAGCCGGGACAGGGGCTTTAATGAAAAACTGTTTTTT
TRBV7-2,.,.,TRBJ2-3,CASSGLTDTQYF,TGTGCCAGCAGTGGCCTCACAGATACGCAGTATTTT
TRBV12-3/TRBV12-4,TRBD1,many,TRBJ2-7,CASSRTGPPRMNEQYF,TGTGCCAGCTCGAGGACAGGGCCCCCCAGAATGAACGAGCAGTACTTC